These T cell receptor beta chains were read from a single sample in a study of cytomegalovirus exposure and HLA in healthy donors. Sequencing was performed with immunoSEQ multiplex PCR; in TCRdb, only in-frame clones are kept and a portion is missing. This sample has 150,000 to 200,000 clones, with more than 60% found just once. Material for sequencing was PBMCs. The receptors were gathered from a woman between 25 and 40 years old in good health and CMV-seropositive. Each CDR3 is given with its conserved first and last residue. The order of the fields is clone size, V gene, J gene, D gene, CDR3 protein, CDR3 DNA. A D gene is named only where the DNA matches it firmly. Clone size is given for some rows only: seen once, a few or many times, or a class if the clone is expanded.

size: once
V: TRBV28
J: TRBJ1-1
D: .
CDR3: CATLSGGVNTEAFF
DNA: TGTGCCACCCTTTCGGGGGGGGTGAACACTGAAGCTTTCTTT

size: .
V: TRBV4-1
J: TRBJ1-4
D: .
CDR3: CASSHRGGGGANEKLFF
DNA: TGCGCCAGCAGCCATCGTGGCGGAGGGGGGGCTAATGAAAAACTGTTTTTT

size: few
V: TRBV6-6
J: TRBJ1-4
D: TRBD1
CDR3: CASSYSPGQGVEKLFF
DNA: TGTGCCAGCAGTTACTCCCCTGGACAGGGCGTTGAAAAACTGTTTTTT

size: .
V: TRBV29-1
J: TRBJ1-2
D: TRBD1
CDR3: CSVEGTGDSYGYTF
DNA: TGCAGCGTTGAAGGGACAGGGGATTCCTATGGCTACACCTTC

size: .
V: TRBV19
J: TRBJ1-2
D: .
CDR3: CASTHLGGARDYGYTF
DNA: TGTGCCAGTACCCATCTAGGGGGGGCGCGGGACTATGGCTACACCTTC

size: few
V: TRBV6-4
J: TRBJ2-3
D: .
CDR3: CASSERSGISDTQYF
DNA: TGTGCCAGCAGTGAACGTAGCGGAATATCAGATACGCAGTATTTT

size: .
V: TRBV30
J: TRBJ2-5
D: TRBD2
CDR3: CAWTSQGLGETQYF
DNA: TGTGCCTGGACGTCCCAGGGACTAGGGGAGACCCAGTACTTC

size: .
V: TRBV28
J: TRBJ1-4
D: .
CDR3: CAISREVNEKLFF
DNA: TGTGCCATCTCCCGGGAGGTTAATGAAAAACTGTTTTTT

size: .
V: TRBV15
J: TRBJ2-3
D: .
CDR3: CATSRDGLMIDTQYF
DNA: TGTGCCACCAGCAGAGATGGACTTATGATAGATACGCAGTATTTT

size: .
V: TRBV4-2
J: TRBJ2-2
D: TRBD2
CDR3: CASSQDRGGPGELFF
DNA: TGTGCCAGCAGCCAAGATCGGGGGGGCCCCGGGGAGCTGTTTTTT

size: .
V: TRBV19
J: TRBJ2-7
D: .
CDR3: CASSIVGGSYEQYF
DNA: TGTGCCAGTAGTATAGTCGGAGGATCCTACGAGCAGTACTTC

size: .
V: TRBV7-9
J: TRBJ1-1
D: .
CDR3: CASKGQGLEAFF
DNA: TGTGCCAGCAAGGGGCAGGGATTGGAAGCTTTCTTT

size: .
V: TRBV28
J: TRBJ2-3
D: TRBD2
CDR3: CASSPPGLAGGSSTDTQYF
DNA: TGTGCCAGCAGTCCTCCAGGACTAGCGGGAGGCTCTAGCACAGATACGCAGTATTTT

size: .
V: TRBV28
J: TRBJ2-7
D: TRBD1
CDR3: CASRRQGAREQYF
DNA: TGTGCCAGCAGACGACAGGGGGCTCGCGAGCAGTACTTC

size: .
V: TRBV5-1
J: TRBJ2-1
D: .
CDR3: CASSLVRDTRYNEQFF
DNA: TGCGCCAGCAGCTTGGTACGCGACACTCGCTACAATGAGCAGTTCTTC

size: .
V: TRBV11-3
J: TRBJ1-5
D: .
CDR3: CASSLDGQGNQPQHF
DNA: TGTGCCAGCAGCTTAGATGGGCAGGGCAATCAGCCCCAGCATTTT

size: .
V: TRBV30
J: TRBJ1-4
D: TRBD1
CDR3: CAWSDGQVKGEKLFF
DNA: TGTGCCTGGAGTGACGGACAGGTGAAAGGGGAAAAACTGTTTTTT

size: .
V: TRBV15
J: TRBJ1-1
D: TRBD1
CDR3: CATSRDLYGTGGSFF
DNA: TGTGCCACCAGCAGAGATCTCTACGGGACAGGGGGGTCTTTCTTT

size: few
V: TRBV5-1
J: TRBJ2-3
D: TRBD2
CDR3: CASSLGGLAEYGDTQYF
DNA: TGCGCCAGCAGCTTGGGGGGACTAGCGGAATATGGAGATACGCAGTATTTT

size: once
V: TRBV7-2
J: TRBJ2-1
D: .
CDR3: CASSPPRAAGDEQFF
DNA: TGTGCCAGCAGCCCCCCCCGAGCGGCTGGGGATGAGCAGTTCTTC

size: few
V: TRBV4-1
J: TRBJ1-5
D: .
CDR3: CASSQDVASQPQHF
DNA: TGCGCCAGCAGCCAAGATGTGGCCTCACAGCCCCAGCATTTT

size: .
V: TRBV4-1
J: TRBJ1-4
D: .
CDR3: CASRIWGLNEKLFF
DNA: TGCGCCAGCAGAATATGGGGCCTTAATGAAAAACTGTTTTTT

size: .
V: TRBV15
J: TRBJ1-5
D: .
CDR3: CATSRTFTSPYSNQPQHF
DNA: TGTGCCACCAGCAGAACGTTTACAAGTCCTTATAGCAACCAGCCCCAGCATTTT

size: .
V: TRBV11-3
J: TRBJ1-1
D: .
CDR3: CASSLDPGLDTEAFF
DNA: TGTGCCAGCAGCTTAGATCCAGGTTTGGACACTGAAGCTTTCTTT

size: .
V: TRBV9
J: TRBJ2-1
D: TRBD1
CDR3: CASSVRQGSYNEQFF
DNA: TGTGCCAGCAGCGTGAGACAGGGCAGCTACAATGAGCAGTTCTTC

size: .
V: TRBV21-1
J: TRBJ1-3
D: .
CDR3: CASSSRPGQGSGNTIYF
DNA: TGTGCCAGCAGCAGTCGTCCGGGACAGGGGTCTGGAAACACCATATATTTT

size: .
V: TRBV6-5
J: TRBJ1-1
D: .
CDR3: CASSLQGNTEAFF
DNA: TGTGCCAGCAGTTTACAGGGGAACACTGAAGCTTTCTTT

size: few
V: TRBV9
J: TRBJ1-2
D: TRBD1
CDR3: CASSAGQGDGYTF
DNA: TGTGCCAGCAGCGCGGGACAGGGAGATGGCTACACCTTC

size: .
V: TRBV6-5
J: TRBJ1-1
D: .
CDR3: CASSEWPDEAFF
DNA: TGTGCCAGCAGTGAATGGCCAGATGAAGCTTTCTTT

size: once
V: TRBV27
J: TRBJ2-7
D: TRBD1
CDR3: CASRPGQGVNEQYF
DNA: TGTGCCAGCAGACCGGGACAGGGGGTGAACGAGCAGTACTTC

size: once
V: TRBV5-1
J: TRBJ2-1
D: .
CDR3: CASSPEGDNEQFF
DNA: TGCGCCAGCAGCCCTGAGGGGGATAATGAGCAGTTCTTC

size: .
V: TRBV16
J: TRBJ2-7
D: TRBD1
CDR3: CASVKSRTGGYEQYF
DNA: TGTGCCAGCGTGAAGAGTCGGACAGGGGGCTACGAGCAGTACTTC

size: once
V: TRBV5-8
J: TRBJ1-2
D: .
CDR3: CASSPGSGLSHGYTF
DNA: TGTGCCAGCAGCCCGGGGTCAGGATTGAGCCATGGCTACACCTTC

size: .
V: TRBV10-3
J: TRBJ2-7
D: .
CDR3: CAISEFDMPRVEQYF
DNA: TGTGCCATCAGTGAGTTCGATATGCCTCGAGTAGAGCAGTACTTC

size: .
V: TRBV5-4
J: TRBJ2-3
D: .
CDR3: CASSTPGEPDTQYF
DNA: TGTGCCAGCAGTACCCCGGGAGAACCAGATACGCAGTATTTT

size: .
V: TRBV12-5
J: TRBJ2-7
D: TRBD1
CDR3: CASGLRPGGQSYEQYF
DNA: TGTGCTAGTGGTTTGCGACCAGGGGGCCAATCCTACGAGCAGTACTTC

size: .
V: TRBV7-2
J: TRBJ2-2
D: TRBD2
CDR3: CASSPSSGRRGTGELFF
DNA: TGTGCCAGCAGCCCTTCCAGCGGGAGGCGAGGCACCGGGGAGCTGTTTTTT

size: once
V: TRBV7-9
J: TRBJ2-7
D: TRBD1
CDR3: CASSSGTGPSYEQYF
DNA: TGTGCCAGCAGCTCTGGGACAGGGCCCTCCTACGAGCAGTACTTC

size: .
V: TRBV10-1
J: TRBJ1-1
D: .
CDR3: CASKGGDTEAFF
DNA: TGCGCCAGCAAGGGCGGGGACACTGAAGCTTTCTTT

size: .
V: TRBV28
J: TRBJ2-7
D: TRBD1
CDR3: CASSQTRTGSAVEQYF
DNA: TGTGCCAGCAGTCAGACCAGGACAGGGTCAGCGGTTGAGCAGTACTTC

size: .
V: TRBV9
J: TRBJ2-2
D: TRBD2
CDR3: CASSALQLAGDGTGELFF
DNA: TGTGCCAGCAGCGCCCTACAACTAGCGGGAGATGGGACCGGGGAGCTGTTTTTT

size: once
V: TRBV6-6
J: TRBJ1-5
D: .
CDR3: CASSSSVGNQPQHF
DNA: TGTGCCAGCAGTTCCTCGGTAGGCAATCAGCCCCAGCATTTT

size: .
V: TRBV19
J: TRBJ1-5
D: .
CDR3: CASSRGDDRPSNQPQHF
DNA: TGTGCCAGTAGTAGGGGGGATGACAGACCAAGCAATCAGCCCCAGCATTTT

size: .
V: TRBV9
J: TRBJ2-1
D: .
CDR3: CASSFLTTSYNEQFF
DNA: TGTGCCAGCAGCTTTCTAACGACAAGCTACAATGAGCAGTTCTTC

size: .
V: TRBV2
J: TRBJ2-1
D: .
CDR3: CASRATGIDPQQFF
DNA: TGTGCCAGCAGAGCAACCGGGATCGACCCCCAGCAGTTCTTC

size: once
V: TRBV28
J: TRBJ1-4
D: .
CDR3: CASSLEDTTNEKLFF
DNA: TGTGCCAGCAGTTTGGAAGACACAACTAATGAAAAACTGTTTTTT

size: .
V: TRBV28
J: TRBJ2-2
D: TRBD2
CDR3: CASSFYRDYRGELFF
DNA: TGTGCCAGCAGTTTTTACCGGGACTACCGCGGGGAGCTGTTTTTT

size: .
V: TRBV5-8
J: TRBJ1-2
D: TRBD1
CDR3: CASSHRGSNYGYTF
DNA: TGTGCCAGCAGCCACAGGGGTTCCAACTATGGCTACACCTTC

size: .
V: TRBV29-1
J: TRBJ1-1
D: TRBD1
CDR3: CSVMQGANTEAFF
DNA: TGCAGCGTCATGCAGGGGGCGAACACTGAAGCTTTCTTT

size: .
V: TRBV29-1
J: TRBJ2-1
D: .
CDR3: CSVRGVDEQFF
DNA: TGCAGCGTCCGCGGGGTAGATGAGCAGTTCTTC

size: .
V: TRBV6-5
J: TRBJ1-1
D: TRBD1
CDR3: CASSSRKRTGLTEAFF
DNA: TGTGCCAGCAGTTCTCGAAAAAGGACAGGACTCACTGAAGCTTTCTTT

size: .
V: TRBV20-1
J: TRBJ1-5
D: .
CDR3: CSAESNQPQHF
DNA: TGCAGTGCCGAGAGCAATCAGCCCCAGCATTTT

size: .
V: TRBV5-6
J: TRBJ2-1
D: TRBD1
CDR3: CASSTGTGGPGEQFF
DNA: TGTGCCAGCAGTACCGGGACAGGGGGCCCCGGTGAGCAGTTCTTC

size: .
V: TRBV2
J: TRBJ2-7
D: .
CDR3: CASSAGKQVTYEQYF
DNA: TGTGCCAGCAGTGCGGGTAAACAGGTGACCTACGAGCAGTACTTC

size: .
V: TRBV7-8
J: TRBJ2-2
D: .
CDR3: CASSLASGANTGELFF
DNA: TGTGCCAGCAGCTTAGCGTCAGGCGCGAACACCGGGGAGCTGTTTTTT

size: .
V: TRBV10-3
J: TRBJ2-5
D: TRBD1
CDR3: CAIKTEQGAQETQYF
DNA: TGTGCCATCAAAACTGAACAGGGGGCCCAAGAGACCCAGTACTTC

size: .
V: TRBV6-5
J: TRBJ2-7
D: TRBD1
CDR3: CASSYSSKRGPYEQYF
DNA: TGTGCCAGCAGTTACTCGAGTAAAAGGGGGCCCTACGAGCAGTACTTC

size: .
V: TRBV2
J: TRBJ2-1
D: .
CDR3: CARRQTDYNEQFF
DNA: TGTGCCAGAAGACAGACCGACTACAATGAGCAGTTCTTC

size: .
V: TRBV5-4
J: TRBJ2-2
D: .
CDR3: CASSWRGTGSGELFF
DNA: TGTGCCAGCAGCTGGAGGGGAACGGGGTCCGGGGAGCTGTTTTTT

size: .
V: TRBV7-3
J: TRBJ2-7
D: TRBD1
CDR3: CASSLFGQGEQYF
DNA: TGTGCCAGCAGCTTATTTGGACAGGGCGAGCAGTACTTC